These T cell receptor beta chains were read from a single sample in a study of identifying expanded T cells in peripheral blood. Produced via immunoSEQ multiplex PCR; TCRdb's table is partial and in-frame only. The data contain approximately 90,000 clones, roughly 81% of them singletons. Sequencing was performed on blood. Every receptor here comes from a person between 18 and 75 years old in good health. Both conserved end residues are part of each CDR3. The D gene is left open where the match is weak. Some rows mark clone size as missing; the rest say once, few, many or name a class of expanded clone.

V	D	J	size	CDR3	DNA
TRBV11-1	.	TRBJ1-6	.	CASSLGGASPLHF	TGTGCCAGCAGCTTAGGGGGGGCTTCACCCCTCCACTTT
TRBV7-9	TRBD1	TRBJ1-2	.	CASSSGQGYYGYTF	TGTGCCAGCAGCTCCGGACAGGGTTACTATGGCTACACCTTC
TRBV18	TRBD1	TRBJ2-1	.	CASSTARGPGEQFF	TGTGCCAGCTCAACCGCCAGGGGGCCGGGGGAGCAGTTCTTC
TRBV5-6	TRBD1	TRBJ1-1	.	CASSLEQGAFILGTAFF	TGTGCCAGCAGCTTGGAACAGGGGGCGTTCATTCTCGGAACAGCTTTCTTT
TRBV19	.	TRBJ1-5	few	CASNDYSNQPQHF	TGTGCCAGTAATGATTATAGCAATCAGCCCCAGCATTTT
TRBV9	TRBD1	TRBJ1-1	.	CASSPTGTGRTEAFF	TGTGCCAGCAGCCCAACCGGGACAGGGAGGACTGAAGCTTTCTTT
TRBV9	.	TRBJ1-1	.	CASSPHVGTEAFF	TGTGCCAGCAGCCCCCACGTGGGAACTGAAGCTTTCTTT
TRBV6-1	TRBD1	TRBJ1-2	.	CASSDPLLTGRLIRGYTF	TGTGCCAGCAGTGACCCCTTGCTGACAGGGAGGCTGATACGCGGCTACACCTTC
TRBV2	.	TRBJ2-1	.	CASSEEDLSYNEQFF	TGTGCCAGCAGTGAAGAGGACCTCTCCTACAATGAGCAGTTCTTC
TRBV7-3	TRBD1	TRBJ2-3	.	CASSSGGQGATDTQYF	TGTGCCAGCAGCTCTGGAGGGCAGGGGGCCACAGATACGCAGTATTTT
TRBV5-8	TRBD1	TRBJ2-5	.	CASSSYRGETQYF	TGTGCCAGCAGCAGCTACAGGGGTGAGACCCAGTACTTC
TRBV4-1	TRBD2	TRBJ2-3	.	CASSQGTSPLTDTQYF	TGCGCCAGCAGCCAAGGGACTAGTCCCCTCACAGATACGCAGTATTTT
TRBV29-1	.	TRBJ1-2	.	CSTSRGMPAYGYTF	TGCAGCACTTCCAGGGGTATGCCTGCCTATGGCTACACCTTC
TRBV4-3	.	TRBJ2-7	.	CASSQDRSYEQYF	TGCGCCAGCAGCCAAGATAGATCCTACGAGCAGTACTTC
TRBV6-5	.	TRBJ2-1	.	CASSYSGNNEQFF	TGTGCCAGCAGTTACTCGGGCAACAATGAGCAGTTCTTC
TRBV6-5	.	TRBJ1-1	.	CASSLRRYGRAEAFF	TGTGCCAGCAGTCTACGGAGATACGGGAGGGCTGAAGCTTTCTTT
TRBV5-4	TRBD1	TRBJ2-3	.	CASSFQGADTQYF	TGTGCCAGCAGCTTCCAGGGGGCAGATACGCAGTATTTT
TRBV4-3	TRBD2	TRBJ2-5	.	CASSLGTSGGGEAQYF	TGCGCCAGCAGCCTGGGGACTAGCGGGGGGGGCGAGGCCCAGTACTTC
TRBV7-2	.	TRBJ1-6	.	CASSAVGGSYNSPLHF	TGTGCCAGCAGCGCGGTAGGGGGCTCCTATAATTCACCCCTCCACTTT
TRBV18	.	TRBJ2-2	many	CASSPREGAEAGELFF	TGTGCCAGCTCCCCCCGCGAGGGTGCTGAGGCCGGGGAGCTGTTTTTT
TRBV7-2	TRBD1	TRBJ2-7	.	CASSFTGDRVEQYF	TGTGCCAGCAGCTTCACCGGGGACAGGGTTGAGCAGTACTTC
TRBV5-1	TRBD1	TRBJ2-3	.	CASSSLPGQDADTQYF	TGCGCCAGCAGCTCCCTTCCGGGACAGGACGCCGATACGCAGTATTTT
TRBV18	.	TRBJ2-2	.	CASSVVGTGELFF	TGTGCCAGCTCCGTGGTCGGGACCGGGGAGCTGTTTTTT
TRBV11-2	.	TRBJ1-5	few	CASSLEGYNQPQHF	TGTGCCAGCAGCTTAGAGGGCTACAATCAGCCCCAGCATTTT
TRBV5-6	TRBD1	TRBJ2-1	.	CASSTRQGSPINEQFF	TGTGCCAGCAGCACCCGACAGGGGAGTCCCATCAATGAGCAGTTCTTC
TRBV10-3	.	TRBJ1-5	.	CATRVMANQPQHF	TGTGCCACCAGGGTGATGGCCAATCAGCCCCAGCATTTT
TRBV29-1	.	TRBJ1-1	.	CSVRPFSGFSVTEAFF	TGCAGCGTTCGCCCGTTCTCAGGGTTTAGTGTCACTGAAGCTTTCTTT
TRBV6-1	.	TRBJ2-7	.	CASSDVGNRPPYEQYF	TGTGCCAGCAGTGATGTGGGGAACAGGCCTCCCTACGAGCAGTACTTC
TRBV5-1	.	TRBJ1-2	.	CASSLAENYGYTF	TGCGCCAGCAGCTTGGCCGAAAACTATGGCTACACCTTC
TRBV5-4	.	TRBJ1-2	few	CASRATGWESHGVGYTF	TGTGCCAGCAGGGCCACAGGATGGGAGTCGCATGGTGTTGGCTACACCTTC
TRBV19	.	TRBJ2-1	.	CATQYNEQFF	TGTGCCACTCAGTACAATGAGCAGTTCTTC